This T cell receptor beta chain was observed in a study of blood T cell repertoires in COVID-19. For the study at large: Spain, Italy and the United States supplied samples that represented acute and convalescent COVID-19. T cells, B-cell-depleted T cells, or PBMCs supplied cDNA or gDNA.

How the authors handled the data: By means of reference gene primer amplification, nucleated cell counts were estimated. Clones were read by immunoSEQ multiplex PCR, and TCRdb kept only the in-frame ones, dropping some. V and J calls and clone size are given by that table; D and trimming were obtained from the DNA. The sample lists 200,000 to 250,000 clones, roughly 80% seen once, with 10% in the top ten. V lost 5 bases to trimming and J lost 4 bases, with 8 bases between them. CDR3 length: 12 residues. In germline, CDR1 is MNHEY, CDR2 SVGAGI. The V call is TRBV6-5, the J call TRBJ1-2, with unresolved D. The origin of this receptor is a woman older than 75 with acute or convalescent COVID-19. Sequenced sample: peripheral blood. CDR3 sequence (DNA): TGTGCCAGCAGTCTATCCGGCTATGGCTACACCTTC. Amino acid sequence: CASSLSGYGYTF.